The clone carrying this TCR beta chain was seen at least ten times. Its antigen is currently unknown. All patients were treatment-naive before thyroid surgery. These data come from a study of metastatic and nonmetastatic thyroid tumors. Study overall: Repertoire data that came from the blood and tumor or nodule tissue of malignant and benign thyroid patients were compared. Findings of the study overall: Within blood and tumor, benign nodules reportedly had significantly lower TCR beta diversity than malignant thyroid tumors did.

This CDR3 has 12 residues. The V and J ends lost 0 bases and 9 bases respectively, with 9 bases between them. Germline V gene sequence: CDR1 SGHDN, CDR2 FVKESK. Under the authors' procedure: Variation in CDR3 across clinicopathological groups served as the basis for constructing a distant-metastasis classifier in papillary thyroid cancer. TCRdb recomputed clones from the PCR reads via MiXCR. Clone size and V and J calls follow TCRdb, not the original study. In the table there are 21,000 or so clones, 15% to 20% of which are singletons. Sequencing was performed on blood. This sequence originates from a female donor with papillary thyroid cancer or a benign thyroid nodule (not recorded which). Some clones in this sample may be carry-over from other donors' samples. The chain links TRBV14 to TRBJ2-7; no clear D. The CDR3 sequence: CASSQDRIRQYF. DNA of the CDR3: TGTGCCAGCAGCCAAGATAGGATTAGGCAGTACTTC.